This TCR beta chain was recorded in a study of shared T cell receptors in the human thymus. This CDR3 region has 15 residues. Trimming removed 4 bases from V and 4 bases from J, with 16 bases in between. Germline V CDR1 and CDR2: MNHNS, SASEGT. TCRdb's table, derived via immunoSEQ multiplex PCR, lists solely in-frame clones and lacks some. The repertoire holds approximately 760,000 clones, with approximately 83% as singletons. These data also formed part of another study, on human thymus T cells. As reported in that work: It was healthy Finnish infants having corrective surgery for congenital heart defects who were the donors. Resections from corrective heart surgery supplied the thymus tissue. There were highly overlapping thymic repertoires among unrelated individuals, as related research reported.

The TCR was taken from a girl under two years old with a congenital heart defect. The chain couples TRBV6-1 to TRBJ1-1; the D gene is possibly TRBD1 (5 bases). Sequenced sample: thymocytes. This chain's CDR3 is CASSVWGRIGTEAFF. The DNA of the CDR3 is TGTGCCAGCAGTGTATGGGGGAGGATTGGCACTGAAGCTTTCTTT.